This passage covers 15 T cell receptor beta chains from one sample sequenced in a study of T cell changes during pregnancy in multiple sclerosis. Assay: immunoSEQ multiplex PCR; the TCRdb copy retains only in-frame clones and omits some. This sample has 91,000 or so clones, with approximately 93% found just once. The starting material was peripheral blood, obtained after pregnancy. Receptor source: a female donor with multiple sclerosis, enrolled in a pregnancy study.

The gene calls are TRBV7-9 and TRBJ2-2; TRBD1 is a possible D gene (6 bases). Trimming cost V 3 bases and J 7 bases, with 12 bases left between them. This CDR3 has 14 amino acids. Germline V gene sequence: CDR1 SEHNR, CDR2 FQNEAQ (reference sequence). CDR3 nucleotide sequence: TGTGCCAGCAGCTTCGGGACATACGGCGGGGAGCTGTTTTTT. Translation: CASSFGTYGGELFF.

This chain joins TRBV7-9 and TRBJ2-7; D gene uncertain. Germline V lookup: CDR1 SEHNR, CDR2 FQNEAQ (reference sequence). The ends were cut back, 7 bases at V and 4 bases at J, with 5 bases in the middle. The CDR3 runs to 10 residues. In nucleotides, the CDR3 is TGTGCCAGCACCAAATACGAGCAGTACTTC. Amino acid sequence: CASTKYEQYF.

V is TRBV9 and J is TRBJ1-2, with a weak D call TRBD1 (5 bases). The V gene lost 0 bases and the J gene lost 3 bases, with 9 bases spanning the gap. The CDR3 has 14 residues. Germline lookup yields CDR1 SGDLS and CDR2 YYNGEE. The CDR3 DNA is TGTGCCAGCAGCGTAGGTGTAGGGGACTATGGCTACACCTTC. It is translated as CASSVGVGDYGYTF. The whole variable domain, filled in from reference TRBV9 and TRBJ1-2, reads DSGVTQTPKHLITATGQRVTLRCSPRSGDLSVYWYQQSLDQGLQFLIQYYNGEERAKGNILERFSAQQFPDLHSELNLSSLELGDSALYFCASSVGVGDYGYTFGSGTRLTVV.

This chain's CDR3 is CASRGQGPQETQYF. Written as DNA, the CDR3 is TGTGCCAGCAGGGGACAGGGGCCCCAAGAGACCCAGTACTTC. V and J are TRBV6-5 and TRBJ2-5; TRBD1 matches 10 bases. In germline, CDR1 is MNHEY, CDR2 SVGAGI. This CDR3 region has 14 residues. Losses at the gene ends were 6 bases for V and 1 base for J; bases not matched to a gene: 2.

CDR3 nucleotides: TGTGCCAGCACCCAATCAGGGTCCGCACCGGACACTGAAGCTTTCTTT. Its translation is CASTQSGSAPDTEAFF. The chain is built from TRBV28 and TRBJ1-1, with D maybe TRBD1 (5 bases). Germline V CDR1 and CDR2: MDHEN, SYDVKM. V lost 7 bases, J lost 3 bases, and 21 bases lay in between. The CDR3 loop spans 16 amino acids.

This clone turned up a few times. The chain has TRBV19 and TRBJ2-7, with 7 bases lining up with TRBD1. This CDR3 region has 13 residues. The germline gives CDR1 LNHDA, CDR2 SQIVND (reference sequence). The ends lost 9 bases at V and 5 bases at J; junction bases unmatched: 10. The CDR3: CASSKDRTDEQYF. CDR3 nucleotide sequence: TGTGCCAGCTCTAAGGACAGGACCGACGAGCAGTACTTC.

V is TRBV27 and J is TRBJ2-5; D is perhaps TRBD1 (7 bases). CDR1 and CDR2 from the germline V gene are MNHEY and SMNVEV (reference sequence). Trimming pared 1 base from V and 4 bases from J, leaving 10 bases between. This CDR3 has 14 amino acids. CDR3 loop: CASSLYQGGETQYF. In DNA, the CDR3 is TGTGCCAGCAGTTTATACCAGGGGGGAGAGACCCAGTACTTC.

The chain couples TRBV25-1 to TRBJ1-1, with 8 positions matching TRBD1. Germline V gene lookup returns CDR1 MGHDK and CDR2 SYGVNS. Losses at the gene ends were 7 bases for V and 1 base for J; bases not matched to a gene: 5. The CDR3 spans 14 residues. The CDR3 sequence: CASTRGTGNTEAFF. CDR3 sequence (DNA): TGTGCCAGCACCCGAGGGACAGGGAACACTGAAGCTTTCTTT.

This chain links TRBV19 with TRBJ2-2; TRBD1 might be the D (7 bases). The length of the CDR3 is 16 residues. Germline assignment: CDR1 LNHDA and CDR2 SQIVND (reference sequence). V was cut by 7 bases and J by 2 bases, with 17 bases left in between. CDR3 bases: TGTGCCAGTAAGGATCCAGGGGGGCCTAACACCGGGGAGCTGTTTTTT. This translates into CASKDPGGPNTGELFF.

This clone was counted a few times. This chain joins TRBV4-1 and TRBJ2-7; TRBD2 matches 8 bases. The CDR3 has 14 residues. Germline values: CDR1 MGHRA, CDR2 YSYEKL. V lost 4 bases, J lost 5 bases, and 7 bases stayed unmatched. The CDR3 DNA follows: TGCGCCAGCAGCCCCGTCGGGAGGGGCAACGAGCAGTACTTC. This translates into CASSPVGRGNEQYF.

V usage is TRBV6-6 and J usage is TRBJ2-5; 14 bases agree with TRBD2. The CDR3 has 16 amino acids. Germline assignment: CDR1 MNHNY and CDR2 SVGAGI (reference sequence). V shed 6 bases and J 4 bases; nucleotides not matched to a gene: 7. CDR3 bases: TGTGCCAGCAGACTCAGACTAGCGGGAGGGCTAGAGACCCAGTACTTC. Translating it yields CASRLRLAGGLETQYF.

This chain connects TRBV30 to TRBJ2-7; tentative D call: TRBD2 (6 bases). The germline V and J ends were trimmed by 1 base and 4 bases, with 8 bases remaining between them. CDR3 length: 12 residues. Germline V lookup: CDR1 GTSNPN, CDR2 SVGIG (reference sequence). DNA of the CDR3: TGTGCCTGGAGTGGGAGGGTGTACGAGCAGTACTTC. It translates to CAWSGRVYEQYF.

The chain combines TRBV5-4 with TRBJ1-1, with TRBD1 identical over 10 bases. This CDR3 contains 16 residues. V was clipped by 7 bases and J by 3 bases; unmatched bases: 12. The germline V gene has CDR1 SGHNT and CDR2 YYREEE (reference sequence). The CDR3, as DNA: TGTGCCAGCCTACTCACGAGACAGGGGGCGCACACTGAAGCTTTCTTT. This encodes CASLLTRQGAHTEAFF.

J is TRBJ2-3 and V is TRBV28; 13 bases align to TRBD2. CDR1 and CDR2 (germline): MDHEN, SYDVKM. The CDR3 sequence is 19 residues long. V dropped 6 bases and J dropped 6; count of bases not matched to a gene: 18. The CDR3 DNA reads as TGTGCCAGCAGCAGCCTGTGGACTAGCGGGGGTGGGGAGGAGGATACGCAGTATTTT. Encoded protein: CASSSLWTSGGGEEDTQYF.

This chain uses TRBV30 with TRBJ1-1, with 8 bases aligning to TRBD1. Trimming cost V 4 bases and J 5 bases; bases outside gene matches: 3. Germline lookup yields CDR1 GTSNPN and CDR2 SVGIG (reference sequence). This CDR3 has 12 amino acids. The CDR3: CAWNRGWTEAFF. DNA of the CDR3: TGTGCCTGGAACAGGGGGTGGACTGAAGCTTTCTTT.